The T cell receptor beta chain described here comes from a study of memory CD4+ T cells and cytomegalovirus serostatus. Study-level background: Donors were healthy Belgian adults, 10 or so CMV seropositive and around 24 seronegative.

The sort gate was single viable CD3+CD4+CD8-CD45RO+ cells for memory CD4+ T cells. Worth noting for this clone: Its antigen remains unidentified.

Profiled with immunoSEQ multiplex PCR; TCRdb holds only in-frame clones, not every one. The sample includes 45,000 to 65,000 clones, more than 70% seen only once; the top ten take about 1.3%. Germline values: CDR1 SGHNT, CDR2 YENEEA. V lost 5 bases to trimming and J lost 2 bases, with 15 bases between them. This CDR3 spans 15 amino acids. Study observations and caveats: Repertoires predicted CMV serostatus with median bootstrapped AUC of about 0.95.

The specimen was memory CD4+ T cells from blood. V and J are TRBV11-3 and TRBJ1-1; D not resolved. The TCR comes from an adult in good health and CMV-seropositive. As DNA, the CDR3 is TGTGCCAGCAGCCCCGACGAGAAGAAAAACACTGAAGCTTTCTTT. This gives the protein CASSPDEKKNTEAFF.